The 32 T cell receptor beta chains below come from one sample, sequenced in a study of spatial heterogeneity in lung cancer. Sample time point: sample taken at primary tumor resection. Their target antigens are unknown. Each CDR3 protein is one row after TCRdb ran MiXCR on the 5' RACE reads. The sample records about 20,000 distinct CDR3 sequences, less than 20% being singletons. Study outcomes and limitations: In tumors, expanded intratumoral alpha and beta TCR counts tracked mutation counts.

The sequenced sample was lung tumor tissue, obtained at surgery. Receptor source: a female donor with early-stage non-small cell lung cancer.

In its sample, this clonotype was seen many times. The chain recombines TRBV28 with TRBJ2-7; D is ambiguous. This CDR3 is 15 amino acids long. Germline lookup yields CDR1 MDHEN and CDR2 SYDVKM. Trimming took 3 bases from V and 5 from J, leaving 17 bases between them. The CDR3 protein is CASSLPGSLRNEQYF. The CDR3 coding sequence is TGTGCCAGCAGTTTGCCCGGGTCCCTCCGCAACGAGCAGTACTTC. The whole variable domain, remainder taken from reference TRBV28 and TRBJ2-7, is DVKVTQSSRYLVKRTGEKVFLECVQDMDHENMFWYRQDPGLGLRLIYFSYDVKMKEKGDIPEGYSVSREKKERFSLILESASTNQTSMYLCASSLPGSLRNEQYFGPGTRLTVT.

V is TRBV28 and J is TRBJ2-7, with a possible D match to TRBD1 (5 bases). The CDR3 spans 15 residues. CDR1 and CDR2 from the germline V gene are MDHEN and SYDVKM. Trimming took 2 bases from V and 1 from J, leaving 12 bases between them. The CDR3 DNA is TGTGCCAGCAGTTTACCCGGGTCAGGGTCCTACGAGCAGTACTTC. This sequence encodes CASSLPGSGSYEQYF.

V is TRBV5-1 and J is TRBJ2-5; TRBD1 agrees at 8 bases. V dropped 5 bases and J dropped 1; count of bases not matched to a gene: 4. There are 14 residues in the CDR3. From germline, CDR1 is SGHRS and CDR2 YFSETQ. The CDR3 is CASSRGQGQETQYF. The CDR3 DNA reads as TGCGCCAGCAGTCGCGGACAGGGCCAAGAGACCCAGTACTTC.

The chain recombines TRBV6-2 or TRBV6-3 with TRBJ2-1; D call uncertain. Germline CDR1 reads MNHEY; CDR2 reads SVGEGT. CDR3 length: 15 residues. V gave up 5 bases and J gave up 4 bases, with 15 bases separating them. CDR3 bases: TGTGCCAGCAGTGCAACTACCGGCAATTACAATGAGCAGTTCTTC. Translating gives CASSATTGNYNEQFF.

This clonotype was recorded many times. The genes are TRBV6-1 and TRBJ2-1; TRBD2 matches 10 bases. V dropped 5 bases and J dropped 8; count of bases not matched to a gene: 9. The CDR3 totals 15 residues. Germline CDR1 reads MNHNS; CDR2 reads SASEGT. CDR3 region: CASSYPASGSYEQFF. For the CDR3, the DNA is TGTGCCAGCAGTTACCCGGCTAGCGGGAGCTATGAGCAGTTCTTC.

This clonotype was counted at least ten times. V usage is TRBV5-1 and J usage is TRBJ2-7, with D perhaps matching TRBD1 (6 bases). The CDR3 is 13 residues long. Trimming took 5 bases from V and 0 from J, leaving 9 bases between them. Germline loops: CDR1 SGHRS, CDR2 YFSETQ. DNA for the CDR3: TGCGCCAGCAGTAGGGGGAGCTCCTACGAGCAGTACTTC. This translates into CASSRGSSYEQYF.

V usage is TRBV5-5 and J usage is TRBJ2-2; 7 positions match TRBD2. The J segment lost 7 bases and the V segment lost 3 bases, leaving 12 bases of the junction unmatched. Germline V gene sequence: CDR1 SGHKS, CDR2 YYEKEE (reference sequence). The CDR3 totals 16 residues. This CDR3 is CASSWRSGEGNGELFF. CDR3 sequence (DNA): TGTGCCAGCAGCTGGCGGAGCGGGGAAGGGAACGGGGAGCTGTTTTTT.

This chain links TRBV5-1 with TRBJ2-7; D not resolved. Germline CDR1 reads SGHRS; CDR2 reads YFSETQ. V was clipped by 0 bases and J by 4 bases, with 11 bases between them. The CDR3 runs 14 residues. The CDR3 sequence is CASSLVVAPYEQYF. In DNA form, the CDR3 reads TGCGCCAGCAGCTTGGTTGTGGCTCCGTACGAGCAGTACTTC.

This clonotype was recorded many times. The chain combines TRBV5-1 with TRBJ2-1; 7 positions agree with TRBD2. The CDR3 length is 14 residues. Trimming at V came to 2 bases and at J to 7 bases, leaving 6 bases not matched to a gene. Germline V CDR1 and CDR2: SGHRS, YFSETQ. The CDR3 nucleotides read TGCGCCAGCAGCTTAGGCGGGAGTTTGAATGAGCAGTTCTTC. Its protein is CASSLGGSLNEQFF.

To note about this clonotype: This sequence may be a read error, since a much larger clone differs from it by one base. The gene calls are TRBV29-1 and TRBJ2-1; D uncertain. The CDR3 is made up of 10 amino acids. Germline CDR1 reads SQVTM; CDR2 reads ANQGSEA. The DNA of the CDR3 is TGCAGCGTGGGAAGCAATGAGCAGATCTTC. Its translation is CSVGSNEQIF.

The chain has TRBV7-2 and TRBJ2-5; 11 bases are shared with TRBD1. This CDR3 comprises 15 residues. The trim removed 5 bases at V and 4 bases at J, leaving 6 bases unmatched. Germline V lookup: CDR1 SGHTA, CDR2 FQGNSA. CDR3 amino acids: CASSQDRGPGETQYF. The CDR3 nucleotides are TGTGCCAGCAGCCAGGACAGGGGGCCGGGAGAGACCCAGTACTTC.

In its sample, this clonotype was seen a few times. The rearrangement links TRBV6-1 to TRBJ2-1, with a tentative D call TRBD1 (6 bases). Germline-derived CDR1 and CDR2 are MNHNS and SASEGT. V was pared by 7 bases and J by 5 bases, with 18 bases between. The CDR3 covers 15 residues. CDR3 residues: CASIADRFSHNEQFF. The DNA for the CDR3 is TGTGCCAGCATCGCCGACAGGTTTTCCCACAATGAGCAGTTCTTC.

This chain links TRBV11-2 with TRBJ2-3, with 15 bases that match TRBD2. Trimming removed 0 bases from V and 1 base from J; junction bases left unmatched: 11. Germline V CDR1 and CDR2: SGHAT, FQNNGV. The CDR3 sequence is 21 residues long. CDR3 DNA sequence: TGTGCCAGCAGCTTAGATTCATGGACTAGCGGGAGGGCCTGGGGCACAGATACGCAGTATTTT. This codes for CASSLDSWTSGRAWGTDTQYF.

The V and J genes are TRBV28 and TRBJ2-1; TRBD1 matches at 7 bases. The CDR3 contains 13 residues. The V segment lost 6 bases and the J segment 7 bases; nucleotides outside the gene matches: 6. Germline CDR1 reads MDHEN; CDR2 reads SYDVKM. The CDR3 sequence: CASRSTGVNEQFF. The DNA for the CDR3 is TGTGCCAGCAGGTCCACAGGGGTGAATGAGCAGTTCTTC.

This clonotype was counted at least ten times. The V gene is TRBV5-6, the J gene TRBJ2-3; D unresolved. Per germline, CDR1 SGHDT and CDR2 YYEEEE. The V gene lost 3 bases and the J gene lost 2 bases, with 4 bases spanning the gap. This CDR3 has 12 residues. The CDR3 loop is CASSSTTDTQYF. The CDR3 DNA is TGTGCCAGCAGCTCTACCACAGATACGCAGTATTTT.

In its sample, this clonotype was seen a few times. The chain has TRBV29-1 and TRBJ2-7; the match to TRBD2 covers 7 bases. The CDR3 extends over 13 amino acids. The germline CDR1 and CDR2 sequences are SQVTM and ANQGSEA. V lost 7 bases to trimming and J lost 5 bases; unmatched junction nucleotides: 11. This chain's CDR3 is CSAEGLVRNEQYF. The CDR3 DNA sequence: TGCAGCGCAGAAGGACTAGTAAGAAACGAGCAGTACTTC.

The chain combines TRBV6-5 with TRBJ2-2, with a tentative D call TRBD1 (5 bases). Germline V CDR1 and CDR2: MNHEY, SVGAGI. The CDR3 is made up of 14 amino acids. V was shortened by 8 bases and J by 4 bases, with 14 bases between the two germline ends. In DNA form, the CDR3 reads TGTGCCAGCCGTTGGTCAGACAGCACCGGGGAGCTGTTTTTT. Translation: CASRWSDSTGELFF.

This clonotype came up many times. The chain combines TRBV7-9 with TRBJ2-1; no firm D call. The CDR3 sequence is 10 residues long. Germline CDR1 reads SEHNR; CDR2 reads FQNEAQ (reference sequence). The V gene lost 1 base and the J gene lost 8 bases, with 0 bases spanning the gap. The CDR3 DNA reads TGTGCCAGCAGCTTAGATGAGCAGTTCTTC. Its protein is CASSLDEQFF. The full variable domain, completed using reference TRBV7-9 and TRBJ2-1, is DTGVSQNPRHKITKRGQNVTFRCDPISEHNRLYWYRQTLGQGPEFLTYFQNEAQLEKSRLLSDRFSAERPKGSFSTLEIQRTEQGDSAMYLCASSLDEQFFGPGTRLTVL.

This clonotype was seen only a few times. The gene calls are TRBV24-1 and TRBJ2-1, with D uncertain. V was shortened by 6 bases and J by 5 bases, with 7 bases between the two germline ends. This CDR3 is built from 12 residues. Germline CDR1 is KGHDR and CDR2 is SFDVKD. Written as DNA, the CDR3 is TGTGCCACCAGTATCCAGAACAATGAGCAGTTCTTC. This sequence encodes CATSIQNNEQFF.

V gene TRBV7-2 combines with J gene TRBJ2-5, with D possibly being TRBD1 (5 bases). Germline V gives CDR1 SGHTA, CDR2 FQGNSA. The CDR3 sequence is 13 residues long. Trimming took off 3 bases at V and 1 base at J, with 6 bases between the two ends. Written as DNA, the CDR3 is TGTGCCAGCAGCTTGACAGTCCAAGAGACCCAGTACTTC. Translated, it gives CASSLTVQETQYF.

This clonotype occurred once. V gene TRBV14 combines with J gene TRBJ2-5; TRBD1 agrees at 7 bases. V gave up 3 bases and J gave up 1 base; unmatched junction bases: 2. Germline V CDR1 and CDR2: SGHDN, FVKESK. This CDR3 contains 14 residues. The CDR3 bases are TGTGCCAGCAGCCAGAACAGGGGCCAAGAGACCCAGTACTTC. Protein sequence: CASSQNRGQETQYF.

The chain uses TRBV20-1 and TRBJ2-1; 8 bases fit TRBD2. The CDR3 covers 14 residues. Trimming removed 7 bases from V and 9 bases from J; junction bases left unmatched: 14. Germline lookup yields CDR1 DFQATT and CDR2 SNEGSKA (reference sequence). The CDR3 sequence: CSGWGAGAGGEQFF. In DNA, the CDR3 is TGCAGTGGGTGGGGAGCGGGAGCAGGTGGTGAGCAGTTCTTC.

In its sample, this clonotype was seen many times. V gene TRBV5-5 combines with J gene TRBJ2-1, with 7 bases that match TRBD2. V dropped 7 bases and J dropped 7; count of bases not matched to a gene: 8. This CDR3 is built from 13 residues. Germline CDR1 and CDR2: SGHKS and YYEKEE (reference sequence). This CDR3 reads CASGGYSGNEQFF. The CDR3 DNA reads TGTGCCAGCGGGGGATATAGCGGGAATGAGCAGTTCTTC. The whole variable domain, remainder taken from reference TRBV5-5 and TRBJ2-1, is DAGVTQSPTHLIKTRGQQVTLRCSPISGHKSVSWYQQVLGQGPQFIFQYYEKEERGRGNFPDRFSARQFPNYSSELNVNALLLGDSALYLCASGGYSGNEQFFGPGTRLTVL.

This clonotype was observed at least ten times. This chain uses TRBV7-8 with TRBJ2-1; no firm D call. This CDR3 is 11 amino acids long. CDR1 and CDR2 (germline): SGHVS, FQNEAQ. V was shortened by 2 bases and J by 10 bases, with 6 bases between the two germline ends. This chain's CDR3 is CASSLSGEQFF. The CDR3 DNA sequence: TGTGCCAGCAGCTTAAGTGGGGAGCAGTTCTTC.

This clonotype has at least ten counts. The genes are TRBV7-2 and TRBJ2-7; D not resolved. Germline V lookup: CDR1 SGHTA, CDR2 FQGNSA. The CDR3 is made up of 12 amino acids. V was pared by 3 bases and J by 2 bases, with 5 bases between. CDR3 sequence (DNA): TGTGCCAGCAGCTTGCCGACCTACGAGCAGTACTTC. Translating it yields CASSLPTYEQYF.

By proportion, this clonotype is medium-sized (0.01 to 0.1%). The chain uses TRBV20-1 and TRBJ2-1; tentative D call: TRBD2 (5 bases). Germline-derived CDR1 and CDR2 are DFQATT and SNEGSKA (reference sequence). The CDR3 is 13 amino acids. V was trimmed by 3 bases and J by 3 bases, leaving 9 bases between them. The CDR3 loop is CSASAGLYNEQFF. The CDR3 region has the DNA TGCAGTGCTAGCGCGGGCCTCTACAATGAGCAGTTCTTC.

This clonotype came up many times. This chain connects TRBV28 to TRBJ1-1, with D maybe TRBD1 (5 bases). CDR1 and CDR2 from the germline V gene are MDHEN and SYDVKM. Trimming removed 10 bases at V and 5 bases at J, with 8 bases between. The CDR3 is 10 amino acids. CDR3 DNA: TGTGCCACGGGGCGGACTGAAGCTTTCTTT. This encodes CATGRTEAFF.

This chain links TRBV7-8 with TRBJ2-2; 9 nucleotides agree with TRBD2. The CDR3 has 20 amino acids. Germline trimming cut 0 bases from V and 7 bases from J; bases unmatched to any gene: 18. Germline loops: CDR1 SGHVS, CDR2 FQNEAQ. CDR3 DNA sequence: TGTGCCAGCAGCTTAGCGAAACCCGTCCAGGCGGGAGGGCCGCACGGGGAGCTGTTTTTT. Encoded protein: CASSLAKPVQAGGPHGELFF. The full variable domain, with the rest looked up from reference TRBV7-8 and TRBJ2-2, is GAGVSQSPRYKVAKRGQDVALRCDPISGHVSLFWYQQALGQGPEFLTYFQNEAQLDKSGLPSDRFFAERPEGSVSTLKIQRTQQEDSAVYLCASSLAKPVQAGGPHGELFFGEGSRLTVL.

This clonotype was seen a few times. This sequence joins TRBV7-8 and TRBJ2-1; weak D call: TRBD2 (5 bases). The V gene lost 3 bases and the J gene lost 11 bases, with 8 bases spanning the gap. Germline loops: CDR1 SGHVS, CDR2 FQNEAQ. The CDR3 is 11 amino acids. The CDR3 region is CASSFVGKQFF. The CDR3 DNA sequence: TGTGCCAGCAGCTTCGTCGGGAAGCAGTTCTTC.

CDR3 sequence (DNA): TGTGCCAGCAGCGTAGGCGGGACAGAGACCTACGAGCAGTACTTC. Translated: CASSVGGTETYEQYF. The chain couples TRBV9 to TRBJ2-7, with D possibly matching TRBD1 (7 bases). The germline V gene has CDR1 SGDLS and CDR2 YYNGEE. The V end was cut by 0 bases, the J end by 2 bases, with 12 bases between. The CDR3 contains 15 residues.

A few counts support this clonotype. The V gene is TRBV19, the J gene TRBJ2-1, with 10 bases matching TRBD2. This CDR3 region has 15 residues. Per the germline V gene, CDR1 is LNHDA and CDR2 is SQIVND (reference sequence). V shed 9 bases, J shed 4 bases, and the junction held 9 bases outside the gene matches. DNA of the CDR3: TGTGCCAGCGGGTGGACTAGCGGAGGGTACAATGAGCAGTTCTTC. Translated, it gives CASGWTSGGYNEQFF.

A remark on this clonotype: A much larger clone differs by one base, so this may be a read error. The rearrangement uses TRBV11-2 and TRBJ2-1; D remains ambiguous. Germline CDR1 is SGHAT and CDR2 is FQNNGV. The CDR3 has 12 amino acids. The CDR3 spells CARSLVYNEQFF. The CDR3 nucleotides read TGTGCCAGGAGCTTAGTTTACAATGAGCAGTTCTTC. The full variable domain, completed using reference TRBV11-2 and TRBJ2-1, is EAGVAQSPRYKIIEKRQSVAFWCNPISGHATLYWYQQILGQGPKLLIQFQNNGVVDDSQLPKDRFSAERLKGVDSTLKIQPAKLEDSAVYLCARSLVYNEQFFGPGTRLTVL.